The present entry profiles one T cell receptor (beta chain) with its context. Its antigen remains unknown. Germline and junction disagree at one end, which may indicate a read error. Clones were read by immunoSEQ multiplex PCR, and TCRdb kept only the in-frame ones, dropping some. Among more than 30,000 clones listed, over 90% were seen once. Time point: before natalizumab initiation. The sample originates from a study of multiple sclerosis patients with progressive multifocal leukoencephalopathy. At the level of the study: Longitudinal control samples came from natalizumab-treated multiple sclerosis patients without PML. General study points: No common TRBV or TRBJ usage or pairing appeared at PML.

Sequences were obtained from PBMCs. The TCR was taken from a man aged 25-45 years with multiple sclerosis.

The CDR3 is CAWSSKNQETQYF. CDR3 DNA: TGTGCCTGGAGTTCTAAAAACCAGGAGACCCAGTACTTC. This chain uses TRBV30 with TRBJ2-5, with unresolved D. CDR1 and CDR2 from the germline V gene are GTSNPN and SVGIG (reference sequence). The CDR3 has 13 residues.